These 16 T cell receptor beta chains came from one sample sequenced in a study of T cells in Graves' hyperthyroidism and ophthalmopathy. TCR beta CDR3 regions were amplified from RNA. HTBI primers were the set used in a first-round RT-PCR of the TCR CDR3. TCRdb re-derived calls from the multiplex PCR reads in MiXCR, one entry per CDR3 protein. The sample yields over 700,000 distinct CDR3 sequences, roughly 20% seen once. The sequenced material came from blood. The receptors originated from a woman in her forties or fifties with Graves' hyperthyroidism that later progressed to Graves' ophthalmopathy.

As to this clonotype: Being one base from a much bigger clone, this may be a read error. The chain carries TRBV10-3 and TRBJ1-2; tentative D call: TRBD1 (5 bases). Germline V gene lookup returns CDR1 ENHRY and CDR2 SYGVKD. This CDR3 is built from 17 residues. The CDR3 DNA follows: TGTGTCATCAGTGAGATTTTCGGGGGTTCCGTCTCCTATGGCTACACCTTC. Its translation: CVISEIFGGSVSYGYTF.

This rearrangement joins TRBV10-3 to TRBJ2-2, with 9 bases lining up with TRBD2. Trimming at V came to 6 bases and at J to 0 bases, leaving 8 bases not matched to a gene. CDR1 is ENHRY, CDR2 SYGVKD, per germline. The CDR3 length is 17 residues. CDR3 sequence (DNA): TGTGCCATCAGCAGACTAGCGGAGCACGCGAACACCGGGGAGCTGTTTTTT. Translation gives CAISRLAEHANTGELFF.

This clonotype has only a few counts. The chain has TRBV6-1 and TRBJ1-2; D is uncertain. V lost 7 bases, J lost 5 bases, and 26 bases lay in between. The CDR3 covers 17 residues. In germline, CDR1 is MNHNS, CDR2 SASEGT. The CDR3 nucleotides are TGTGCCAGCATTAAACCGGACGGACTCCTTCAAAGATATGGCTACACCTTC. This sequence encodes CASIKPDGLLQRYGYTF.

This clonotype came up a few times. This chain uses TRBV19 with TRBJ1-1; tentative D call: TRBD1 (6 bases). The length of the CDR3 is 16 residues. V shed 10 bases and J shed 4 bases, with 25 bases lying between them. The germline CDR1 and CDR2 sequences are LNHDA and SQIVND (reference sequence). This CDR3 reads CATSGGQVLDGTEAFF. For the CDR3, the DNA is TGTGCCACCTCCGGGGGGCAGGTTTTAGATGGCACTGAAGCTTTCTTT.

This clonotype has at least ten counts. This sequence joins TRBV3-1 and TRBJ1-6; perhaps TRBD1 as D (5 bases). The CDR3 length is 15 residues. Per the germline V gene, CDR1 is LGHDT and CDR2 is YNNKEL (reference sequence). V lost 0 bases and J 10 bases, leaving 13 bases between the germline ends. CDR3 residues: CASSQDRGGYSPLHF. The CDR3 region has the DNA TGTGCCAGCAGCCAAGATAGGGGTGGGTACTCACCCCTCCACTTT.

This clonotype has just one count. The V call is TRBV12-3 or TRBV12-4, the J call TRBJ2-5; 14 bases match TRBD2. The CDR3 contains 16 residues. V shed 5 bases, J shed 5 bases, and the junction held 7 bases outside the gene matches. In DNA, the CDR3 is TGTGCCAGCAGTAAGACTAGCGGGGGGGCCCCGGAGACCCAGTACTTC. Translation: CASSKTSGGAPETQYF.

Only a few counts were recorded for this clonotype. The genes are TRBV14 and TRBJ2-7; 7 positions agree with TRBD1. Germline values: CDR1 SGHDN, CDR2 FVKESK. CDR3 length equals 13 residues. The V and J ends lost 3 bases and 4 bases, in that order; junction bases with no gene match: 3. The CDR3 is CASSQTGLYEQYF. The CDR3 DNA reads as TGTGCCAGCAGCCAGACAGGGTTGTACGAGCAGTACTTC.

This clonotype was seen many times. J is TRBJ1-1 and V is TRBV5-1; 8 positions match TRBD1. The V gene's germline CDR1 is SGHRS and CDR2 YFSETQ. V was clipped by 4 bases and J by 10 bases; unmatched bases: 9. This CDR3 is 13 amino acids long. In DNA, the CDR3 is TGCGCCAGCAGCCCTGGACAGGGCCGGGGAGCTTTCTTT. Translation gives CASSPGQGRGAFF.

This clonotype has a count of ten or more. V is TRBV7-2 and J is TRBJ2-5, with D maybe TRBD2 (5 bases). V was clipped by 4 bases and J by 1 base, with 10 bases between them. CDR1 is SGHTA and CDR2 is FQGNSA in the germline V gene. The CDR3 has 14 amino acids. In DNA, the CDR3 is TGTGCCAGCAGCTCAGAACGGGGCCAAGAGACCCAGTACTTC. Amino acid sequence: CASSSERGQETQYF.

At least ten counts were recorded for this clonotype. The gene calls are TRBV30 and TRBJ1-1, with 8 bases identical to TRBD1. The CDR3 length is 13 residues. The germline V gene has CDR1 GTSNPN and CDR2 SVGIG (reference sequence). The V segment lost 3 bases and the J segment 1 base; nucleotides outside the gene matches: 1. This CDR3 is CAWRDRENTEAFF. CDR3 nucleotide sequence: TGTGCCTGGAGGGACAGGGAGAACACTGAAGCTTTCTTT.

The V call is TRBV12-3 or TRBV12-4, the J call TRBJ1-2; D might be TRBD1 (6 bases). This CDR3 has 15 amino acids. V was pared by 1 base and J by 6 bases, with 15 bases between. The CDR3 nucleotides are TGTGCCAGCAGTTTAGTTGACAGGATCATGCATGGCTACACCTTC. Translated: CASSLVDRIMHGYTF.

This clonotype was detected ten times or more. V and J are TRBV3-1 and TRBJ1-1; D gene uncertain. Germline V gene sequence: CDR1 LGHDT, CDR2 YNNKEL (reference sequence). Between the trimmed V and J ends, which lost 3 bases and 5 bases, there was a span of 7 bases. This CDR3 region has 12 residues. The CDR3 DNA sequence: TGTGCCAGCAGCCAGGTTAGAACTGAAGCTTTCTTT. This codes for CASSQVRTEAFF.

In this sample, this clonotype turned up a few times. The chain is built from TRBV20-1 and TRBJ2-3; TRBD2 agrees at 11 bases. This CDR3 spans 14 amino acids. J gave up 2 bases and V 6 bases, and 4 bases lay outside the gene matches. The germline V gene has CDR1 DFQATT and CDR2 SNEGSKA (reference sequence). CDR3 in DNA: TGCAGTGCAGAACTAGCGGGGGCCACAGATACGCAGTATTTT. Residues: CSAELAGATDTQYF.

This chain uses TRBV6-1 with TRBJ1-2, with D hard to call. CDR3 length: 13 residues. The germline CDR1 and CDR2 sequences are MNHNS and SASEGT. Trimming removed 5 bases from V and 0 bases from J, with 7 bases in between. In DNA, the CDR3 is TGTGCCAGCAGTCCTTCTCCTAACTATGGCTACACCTTC. This translates into CASSPSPNYGYTF.

This clonotype was picked up a small number of times. The chain has TRBV12-3 or TRBV12-4 and TRBJ2-3; tentatively, D is TRBD1 or TRBD2 (5 bases each). V lost 4 bases, J lost 4 bases, and 15 bases lay in between. The CDR3 sequence is 15 residues long. CDR3 in DNA: TGTGCCAGCAGTTCTAACGGGGCTCGGGCAGATACGCAGTATTTT. As protein: CASSSNGARADTQYF.

The gene calls are TRBV9 and TRBJ1-4; 9 bases align to TRBD1. Germline CDR1 is SGDLS and CDR2 is YYNGEE. V dropped 2 bases and J dropped 5; count of bases not matched to a gene: 4. This CDR3 is built from 15 residues. CDR3 protein: CASSVSGTGNEKLFF. Written as DNA, the CDR3 is TGTGCCAGCAGCGTTTCCGGGACAGGGAATGAAAAACTGTTTTTT.